These 27 T cell receptor beta chains were all obtained from the same sample, sequenced in a study of blood T cells in healthy people across ages. It was with a sample-barcoded 5' primer and a J-beta primer mix that a second PCR of roughly 6 to 12 cycles was run. TCRdb reanalysed the 5' RACE reads using MiXCR and keeps one entry per CDR3 protein. The sample holds roughly 790,000 distinct CDR3 sequences; roughly 45% are singletons and the top ten take roughly 20%. The sequenced material came from blood. Source of these receptors: a woman aged 55-75 years in good health.

V gene TRBV29-1 combines with J gene TRBJ2-5; 8 bases align to TRBD1. Per the germline V gene, CDR1 is SQVTM and CDR2 is ANQGSEA. The CDR3 spans 13 residues. V dropped 5 bases and J dropped 5; count of bases not matched to a gene: 7. CDR3 coding DNA: TGCAGCGTTTCGGACAGGGACGGCGAGACCCAGTACTTC. Protein sequence: CSVSDRDGETQYF.

The rearrangement joins TRBV10-3 to TRBJ2-2; 9 positions agree with TRBD2. Germline V CDR1 and CDR2: ENHRY, SYGVKD. CDR3 length: 19 amino acids. V trimming: 2 bases; J trimming: 6 bases; junction bases outside the gene matches: 16. CDR3 sequence (DNA): TGTGCCATCAGTGAGGCAAGACTAGCGGACCACGCTTTCTCCGGGGAGCTGTTTTTT. Translated, it gives CAISEARLADHAFSGELFF.

V is TRBV7-6 and J is TRBJ2-1; weak D call: TRBD1 (6 bases). This CDR3 is 14 amino acids long. The germline gives CDR1 SGHVS, CDR2 FNYEAQ. V was pared by 4 bases and J by 6 bases, with 13 bases between. DNA for the CDR3: TGTGCCAGCAGCTACGGACAGTCCGCCAATGAGCAGTTCTTC. Amino acids: CASSYGQSANEQFF. Using reference TRBV7-6 and TRBJ2-1 for the parts outside the CDR3, the full variable domain is GAGVSQSPRYKVTKRGQDVALRCDPISGHVSLYWYRQALGQGPEFLTYFNYEAQQDKSGLPNDRFSAERPEGSISTLTIQRTEQRDSAMYRCASSYGQSANEQFFGPGTRLTVL.

This clonotype came up a few times. This chain joins TRBV24-1 and TRBJ1-1, with a weak D call TRBD1 (5 bases). Per the germline V gene, CDR1 is KGHDR and CDR2 is SFDVKD. The CDR3 consists of 13 residues. With 3 bases removed from V and 8 bases from J, the gap between germline ends came to 12 bases. CDR3 protein: CATSDPQGFEAFF. The CDR3 DNA reads TGTGCCACCAGTGATCCCCAGGGTTTCGAAGCTTTCTTT.

CDR3 sequence reads: CASSLSTADTQYF. DNA for the CDR3: TGTGCCAGCAGTTTATCGACGGCAGATACGCAGTATTTT. V is TRBV27 and J is TRBJ2-3; D unclear. The CDR3 loop spans 13 amino acids. Germline values: CDR1 MNHEY, CDR2 SMNVEV (reference sequence). Trimming took off 0 bases at V and 4 bases at J, with 5 bases between the two ends.

The V gene is TRBV10-3, the J gene TRBJ2-1; D perhaps matches TRBD1 (5 bases). This CDR3 is 17 amino acids long. With 2 bases removed from V and 1 base from J, the gap between germline ends came to 15 bases. The germline CDR1 and CDR2 sequences are ENHRY and SYGVKD. The CDR3 loop reads CAISEVPVGLSYNEQFF. CDR3 DNA: TGTGCCATCAGTGAGGTCCCAGTGGGGCTGTCCTACAATGAGCAGTTCTTC.

This clonotype has only one observation. One junction end does not reproduce the germline sequence, and a read error may be involved. The chain is built from TRBV3-1 and TRBJ2-3, with 13 positions matching TRBD2. The CDR3 covers 17 residues. In germline, CDR1 is LGHDT, CDR2 YNNKEL (reference sequence). CDR3 in amino acids: CTSSPGLAGYPTDTQYF. The DNA of the CDR3 is TGTACCAGCAGCCCGGGACTAGCGGGATACCCCACGGATACGCAGTATTTT.

J is TRBJ1-1 and V is TRBV25-1; D may be TRBD1 (5 bases). Germline-derived CDR1 and CDR2 are MGHDK and SYGVNS. V shed 4 bases and J shed 3 bases, with 12 bases lying between them. This CDR3 spans 14 amino acids. The CDR3 sequence: CASSGYRSDTEAFF. The DNA for the CDR3 is TGTGCCAGCAGTGGATACAGGTCCGACACTGAAGCTTTCTTT. The variable domain in full, with the rest retrieved from reference TRBV25-1 and TRBJ1-1, is EADIYQTPRYLVIGTGKKITLECSQTMGHDKMYWYQQDPGMELHLIHYSYGVNSTEKGDLSSESTVSRIRTEHFPLTLESARPSHTSQYLCASSGYRSDTEAFFGQGTRLTVV.

V gene TRBV6-1 combines with J gene TRBJ1-5, with D unclear. Germline lookup yields CDR1 MNHNS and CDR2 SASEGT. V lost 4 bases and J 7 bases, leaving 5 bases between the germline ends. CDR3 size: 11 residues. CDR3 residues: CASSVGQPQHF. CDR3 DNA: TGTGCCAGCAGTGTCGGGCAGCCCCAGCATTTT.

This clonotype was recorded many times. This chain links TRBV7-2 with TRBJ2-4; the match to TRBD2 covers 7 bases. CDR1 and CDR2 (germline): SGHTA, FQGNSA. The CDR3 is 16 residues long. V was clipped by 1 base and J by 5 bases; unmatched bases: 8. This CDR3 is CASSLVAGVTENIQYF. The CDR3 DNA reads TGTGCCAGCAGCTTAGTTGCGGGGGTAACGGAAAACATTCAGTACTTC. The whole variable domain, remainder taken from reference TRBV7-2 and TRBJ2-4, is GAGVSQSPSNKVTEKGKDVELRCDPISGHTALYWYRQSLGQGLEFLIYFQGNSAPDKSGLPSDRFSAERTGGSVSTLTIQRTQQEDSAVYLCASSLVAGVTENIQYFGAGTRLSVL.

In regard to this clonotype: Being one base from a much bigger clone, this may be a read error. V gene TRBV7-8 combines with J gene TRBJ2-5, with 8 positions matching TRBD2. The V segment lost 1 base and the J segment 2 bases; nucleotides outside the gene matches: 9. The germline CDR1 and CDR2 sequences are SGHVS and FQNEAQ. The CDR3 sequence is 17 residues long. The CDR3 loop is CASSLVVGAGGQETQYF. The CDR3 region has the DNA TGTGCCAGCAGCTTAGTGGTGGGTGCGGGAGGACAAGAGACCCAGTACTTC. Looking up the rest from reference TRBV7-8 and TRBJ2-5 gives the full variable domain: GAGVSQSPRYKVAKRGQDVALRCDPISGHVSLFWYQQALGQGPEFLTYFQNEAQLDKSGLPSDRFFAERPEGSVSTLKIQRTQQEDSAVYLCASSLVVGAGGQETQYFGPGTRLLVL.

The chain joins TRBV12-5 to TRBJ2-3; tentative D call: TRBD1 (6 bases). This CDR3 has 18 amino acids. Per germline, CDR1 LGHNT and CDR2 FRNRAP. Trimming took 2 bases from V and 3 from J, leaving 21 bases between them. The CDR3 coding sequence is TGTGCTAGTGGTTTGCGAGGGTGGACGAAAGGGGGAACAGATACGCAGTATTTT. As protein: CASGLRGWTKGGTDTQYF.

This clonotype was picked up a small number of times. The chain combines TRBV29-1 with TRBJ2-3; 9 bases agree with TRBD2. The ends lost 1 base at V and 5 bases at J; junction bases unmatched: 7. The CDR3 totals 15 residues. The germline V gene has CDR1 SQVTM and CDR2 ANQGSEA. The CDR3 region has the DNA TGCAGCGTTGAAGTGGGCGGGGGGGCATTAGATACGCAGTATTTT. Protein sequence: CSVEVGGGALDTQYF.

The chain couples TRBV6-6 to TRBJ1-5; D is possibly TRBD1 (5 bases). The V and J ends lost 8 bases and 4 bases respectively, with 15 bases between them. Germline CDR1 MNHNY, CDR2 SVGAGI (reference sequence). The CDR3 contains 14 residues. CDR3 loop: CASGRSGANQPQHF. CDR3 DNA sequence: TGTGCCAGCGGGCGTAGCGGGGCTAATCAGCCCCAGCATTTT.

The V gene is TRBV20-1, the J gene TRBJ1-3, with a possible D match to TRBD1 (6 bases). CDR1 is DFQATT, CDR2 SNEGSKA, per germline (reference sequence). The CDR3 covers 13 residues. Deletions cut 6 bases from V and 4 bases from J, with 13 bases between. The CDR3 DNA is TGCAGTGCCCCAGGGGTCTGGGGAAACACCATATATTTT. Its protein is CSAPGVWGNTIYF.

This clonotype was found many times. The chain employs TRBV25-1 and TRBJ2-7, with D perhaps TRBD1 or TRBD2 (5 bases each). The CDR3 is 13 amino acids. The ends were cut back, 2 bases at V and 2 bases at J, with 7 bases in the middle. Germline lookup yields CDR1 MGHDK and CDR2 SYGVNS. For the CDR3, the DNA is TGTGCCAGCAGTGAAGAGGGGCCCTACGAGCAGTACTTC. Its protein product is CASSEEGPYEQYF.

V gene TRBV20-1 combines with J gene TRBJ1-6; D perhaps matches TRBD1 (5 bases). The germline V and J ends were trimmed by 0 bases and 4 bases, with 19 bases remaining between them. Germline V gene lookup returns CDR1 DFQATT and CDR2 SNEGSKA (reference sequence). The CDR3 covers 18 residues. In nucleotides, the CDR3 is TGCAGTGCTAGAGATAGTGGAAGGGACGTAGATTATAATTCACCCCTCCACTTT. Translating it yields CSARDSGRDVDYNSPLHF.

V gene TRBV7-2 combines with J gene TRBJ2-3; 7 nucleotides align to TRBD2. Trimming took 5 bases from V and 1 from J; bases not matched to a gene: 6. In germline, CDR1 is SGHTA, CDR2 FQGNSA. The CDR3 loop spans 15 amino acids. As DNA, the CDR3 is TGTGCCAGCAGCAGCAGCGGGACCCGCACAGATACGCAGTATTTT. This translates into CASSSSGTRTDTQYF.

The sample holds many counts of this clonotype. This chain joins TRBV27 and TRBJ2-6, with 10 bases identical to TRBD1. There are 18 residues in the CDR3. V lost 4 bases to trimming and J lost 0 bases; unmatched junction nucleotides: 6. Looked up from germline, CDR1 is MNHEY and CDR2 is SMNVEV (reference sequence). The CDR3, as DNA: TGTGCCAGCAGTTCTCGGGACAGGGGCCACTCTGGGGCCAACGTCCTGACTTTC. Protein product: CASSSRDRGHSGANVLTF.

This clonotype was counted only a few times. The chain links TRBV7-9 to TRBJ2-1; 8 bases fit TRBD1. The CDR3 totals 18 residues. Trimming took 7 bases from V and 8 from J; bases not matched to a gene: 22. Germline values: CDR1 SEHNR, CDR2 FQNEAQ (reference sequence). CDR3 sequence: CASTPWTGTKSRGYEQFF. As DNA, the CDR3 is TGTGCCAGCACCCCCTGGACAGGGACAAAGTCCCGGGGCTATGAGCAGTTCTTC. The full variable domain, in which reference TRBV7-9 and TRBJ2-1 provide the parts outside the CDR3, is DTGVSQNPRHKITKRGQNVTFRCDPISEHNRLYWYRQTLGQGPEFLTYFQNEAQLEKSRLLSDRFSAERPKGSFSTLEIQRTEQGDSAMYLCASTPWTGTKSRGYEQFFGPGTRLTVL.

In its sample, this clonotype was seen a few times. The V call is TRBV6-5, the J call TRBJ1-2; D is undetermined. Trimming cost V 0 bases and J 4 bases, with 12 bases left between them. The CDR3 contains 15 residues. The germline gives CDR1 MNHEY, CDR2 SVGAGI. This CDR3 is CASSYSNLGGYGYTF. The CDR3 nucleotides read TGTGCCAGCAGTTACTCGAATCTGGGCGGCTATGGCTACACCTTC.

This clonotype was recorded a few times. The rearrangement links TRBV27 to TRBJ1-5; D might be TRBD1 (5 bases). Trimming shortened V by 8 bases and J by 3 bases, and 23 bases separated the two germline ends. Per the germline V gene, CDR1 is MNHEY and CDR2 is SMNVEV (reference sequence). The CDR3 extends over 17 amino acids. The CDR3 bases are TGTGCCAGCCGCGTGGGGCAGGGCGGAGGACTCAATCAGCCCCAGCATTTT. Translated: CASRVGQGGGLNQPQHF.

The chain recombines TRBV9 with TRBJ2-5; D call uncertain. Germline V gene lookup returns CDR1 SGDLS and CDR2 YYNGEE. The germline V and J ends were trimmed by 4 bases and 1 base, with 11 bases remaining between them. The CDR3 runs 14 residues. CDR3 amino acids: CASSSGQSQETQYF. As DNA, the CDR3 is TGTGCCAGCAGCTCAGGCCAGAGCCAAGAGACCCAGTACTTC.

This clonotype occurred many times. The CDR3, as DNA: TGTGCCAGCAGCGTCGGGGGGTATGAGACCCAGTACTTC. It yields the protein CASSVGGYETQYF. The chain joins TRBV11-2 to TRBJ2-5, with TRBD2 matching 7 bases. V shed 5 bases, J shed 5 bases, and the junction held 5 bases outside the gene matches. CDR1 is SGHAT and CDR2 is FQNNGV in the germline V gene. The CDR3 runs to 13 residues.

In its sample, this clonotype was seen a few times. The chain uses TRBV20-1 and TRBJ2-1, with 7 bases that match TRBD2. There are 14 residues in the CDR3. From germline, CDR1 is DFQATT and CDR2 SNEGSKA (reference sequence). The V gene end was trimmed by 1 base and the J gene end by 8 bases; junction bases not matched to a gene: 8. For the CDR3, the DNA is TGCAGTGCTAGAGTGGGAGGGAATGACGATGAGCAGTTCTTC. Encoded protein: CSARVGGNDDEQFF.

Concerning this clonotype itself: Since a much larger clone is just one base distant, this may be a read error. The chain joins TRBV27 to TRBJ2-7; D is possibly TRBD2 (6 bases). TRBJ2-5 matches the DNA end more closely, so the J call is doubtful. The CDR3 extends over 15 amino acids. CDR1 is MNHEY, CDR2 SMNVEV, per germline (reference sequence). CDR3 loop: CASSLAGRRRETQYF. DNA for the CDR3: TGTGCCAGCAGTTTAGCGGGGAGACGGAGAGAGACCCAGTACTTC.

V is TRBV20-1 and J is TRBJ1-5; tentatively, D is TRBD1 (5 bases). Between the trimmed V and J ends, which lost 6 bases and 4 bases, there was a span of 13 bases. Germline V gene sequence: CDR1 DFQATT, CDR2 SNEGSKA (reference sequence). The CDR3 loop spans 13 amino acids. Here the CDR3 reads CSAHADKNQPQHF. CDR3 DNA: TGCAGTGCACACGCGGACAAAAATCAGCCCCAGCATTTT.